The 32 T cell receptor beta chains given below trace back to one sample, sequenced in a study of T cell responses to AZD1222 COVID-19 vaccine. Using immunoSEQ multiplex PCR, the repertoire was profiled, and TCRdb retains in-frame clones only, with some absent. The sample carries approximately 150,000 clones, about 89% recorded once. The sequencing used peripheral blood, collected 28 days after the second dose of the MenACWY control vaccine. The receptors come from an adult who received the MenACWY meningococcal vaccine as a control.

This rearrangement joins TRBV3-1 (or the pseudogene TRBV3-2) to TRBJ1-5; a possible D gene is TRBD1 (5 bases). Germline V lookup: CDR1 LGHDT, CDR2 YNNKEL (reference sequence). V lost 4 bases and J lost 1, with 32 bases in between. This CDR3 is 22 amino acids long. The CDR3 sequence is CASSPSVNSPGTRVYSNQPQHF. The CDR3 coding sequence is TGTGCCAGCAGCCCAAGTGTCAACAGCCCGGGGACCAGGGTTTACAGCAATCAGCCCCAGCATTTT.

The V and J genes are TRBV7-9 and TRBJ1-4; no definite D call. Germline V lookup: CDR1 SEHNR, CDR2 FQNEAQ (reference sequence). The CDR3 contains 14 residues. V shed 1 base and J shed 14 bases, with 17 bases lying between them. The CDR3 sequence: CASSLGSQASELFF. The CDR3 DNA follows: TGTGCCAGCAGCTTAGGTTCCCAGGCGAGTGAGCTGTTTTTT.

The V call is TRBV18, the J call TRBJ2-5; tentatively, D is TRBD1 or TRBD2 (5 bases each). This CDR3 comprises 15 residues. The V end lost 2 bases, the J end lost 1 base, and 11 bases lay between the germline ends. Per the germline V gene, CDR1 is KGHSH and CDR2 is LQKENI. The CDR3 spells CASSPNKGPQETQYF. The DNA for the CDR3 is TGTGCCAGCTCACCAAACAAGGGACCCCAAGAGACCCAGTACTTC.

V is TRBV7-9 and J is TRBJ2-7, with a possible D match to TRBD1 (7 bases). From germline, CDR1 is SEHNR and CDR2 FQNEAQ (reference sequence). V was trimmed by 1 base and J by 3 bases, leaving 13 bases between them. The CDR3 is 15 amino acids. The DNA of the CDR3 is TGTGCCAGCAGCTTAGGACCAGGGGGAGGCTACGAGCAGTACTTC. It codes for CASSLGPGGGYEQYF.

Here the CDR3 DNA reads TGTGCCAGCAGTCGTACAGGGTCCTCTGAAGCTTTCTTT. Its protein is CASSRTGSSEAFF. The rearrangement uses TRBV12-3 or TRBV12-4 and TRBJ1-1; TRBD1 might be the D (6 bases). Trimming cost V 5 bases and J 6 bases, with 13 bases left between them. The CDR3 is made up of 13 amino acids.

The V and J genes are TRBV7-2 and TRBJ1-2; a weak D match, TRBD1 (6 bases). CDR1 is SGHTA and CDR2 is FQGNSA in the germline V gene. The ends were cut back, 5 bases at V and 7 bases at J, with 11 bases in the middle. The CDR3 covers 12 residues. In DNA, the CDR3 is TGTGCCAGCAGCACACAGGGTTCTGGCTACACCTTC. Protein: CASSTQGSGYTF. The whole variable domain, remainder taken from reference TRBV7-2 and TRBJ1-2, is GAGVSQSPSNKVTEKGKDVELRCDPISGHTALYWYRQSLGQGLEFLIYFQGNSAPDKSGLPSDRFSAERTGGSVSTLTIQRTQQEDSAVYLCASSTQGSGYTFGSGTRLTVV.

This chain links TRBV7-2 with TRBJ2-2; the match to TRBD1 covers 7 bases. CDR3 size: 15 residues. Losses at the gene ends were 3 bases for V and 1 base for J; bases not matched to a gene: 2. Germline assignment: CDR1 SGHTA and CDR2 FQGNSA. The CDR3 region has the DNA TGTGCCAGCAGCTTCGGACAGGTGAACACCGGGGAGCTGTTTTTT. Translated, it gives CASSFGQVNTGELFF. Full variable domain (remainder filled in from reference TRBV7-2 and TRBJ2-2): GAGVSQSPSNKVTEKGKDVELRCDPISGHTALYWYRQSLGQGLEFLIYFQGNSAPDKSGLPSDRFSAERTGGSVSTLTIQRTQQEDSAVYLCASSFGQVNTGELFFGEGSRLTVL.

This chain links TRBV18 with TRBJ1-3, with a possible D match to TRBD1 (5 bases). This CDR3 spans 14 amino acids. V shed 2 bases and J shed 7 bases, with 12 bases lying between them. Germline CDR1 and CDR2: KGHSH and LQKENI. The CDR3 sequence: CASSPRGDGNTIYF. In DNA, the CDR3 is TGTGCCAGCTCACCAAGGGGAGATGGTAACACCATATATTTT.

The chain links TRBV15 to TRBJ1-5, with D unresolved. Trimming took off 0 bases at V and 0 bases at J, with 15 bases between the two ends. The CDR3 has 18 amino acids. Per germline, CDR1 LNHNV and CDR2 YYDKDF (reference sequence). The CDR3 loop reads CATSRDPSRLTSNQPQHF. The CDR3, as DNA: TGTGCCACCAGCAGAGATCCGTCCAGGCTCACTAGCAATCAGCCCCAGCATTTT.

CDR3 amino acids: CAWSARRTGAGNTIYF. CDR3 coding DNA: TGTGCCTGGAGTGCACGTCGGACAGGGGCTGGAAACACCATATATTTT. This chain uses TRBV30 with TRBJ1-3; TRBD1 matches at 9 bases. V lost 1 base, J lost 2 bases, and 6 bases stayed unmatched. The V gene's germline CDR1 is GTSNPN and CDR2 SVGIG (reference sequence). The CDR3 is made up of 16 amino acids.

This sequence joins TRBV11-2 and TRBJ2-2; D unresolved. The V gene lost 4 bases and the J gene lost 4 bases, with 10 bases spanning the gap. Germline CDR1 is SGHAT and CDR2 is FQNNGV. The CDR3 contains 14 residues. As DNA, the CDR3 is TGTGCCAGCAGCTCCCTGTCCAGCACCGGGGAGCTGTTTTTT. It yields the protein CASSSLSSTGELFF.

The gene calls are TRBV19 and TRBJ2-7; TRBD2 might be the D (5 bases). The CDR3 runs to 13 residues. The germline V and J ends were trimmed by 9 bases and 0 bases, with 12 bases remaining between them. Germline CDR1 LNHDA, CDR2 SQIVND (reference sequence). The CDR3 sequence: CASALGDSYEQYF. The CDR3 DNA sequence: TGTGCCAGCGCCCTGGGAGACTCCTACGAGCAGTACTTC. The full variable domain, in which reference TRBV19 and TRBJ2-7 provide the parts outside the CDR3, is DGGITQSPKYLFRKEGQNVTLSCEQNLNHDAMYWYRQDPGQGLRLIYYSQIVNDFQKGDIAEGYSVSREKKESFPLTVTSAQKNPTAFYLCASALGDSYEQYFGPGTRLTVT.

This chain uses TRBV27 with TRBJ2-7, with 7 bases fitting TRBD2. With V trimmed by 5 bases and J by 4 bases, 8 bases remained unmatched. Germline V CDR1 and CDR2: MNHEY, SMNVEV (reference sequence). The CDR3 sequence is 14 residues long. The CDR3 reads CASSPAGVSYEQYF. The CDR3 DNA reads as TGTGCCAGCAGTCCCGCGGGAGTTTCGTACGAGCAGTACTTC.

The DNA of the CDR3 is TGTGCCAGCAGCTTGGCCGGGGGTCGCGATGAAAAACTGTTTTTT. Residues: CASSLAGGRDEKLFF. The rearrangement joins TRBV5-4 to TRBJ1-4, with D possibly being TRBD1 (5 bases). The CDR3 runs 15 residues. V lost 0 bases, J lost 6 bases, and 12 bases lay in between. Per germline, CDR1 SGHNT and CDR2 YYREEE (reference sequence).

This clone is a singleton in its sample. The chain has TRBV10-3 and TRBJ1-4, with 11 bases matching TRBD1. CDR1 is ENHRY and CDR2 is SYGVKD in the germline V gene. With 6 bases clipped from V and 0 bases from J, the junction kept 6 bases outside the gene matches. This CDR3 has 17 amino acids. The CDR3 bases are TGTGCCATCAGCCCGGGACAGGGGGTTGCAACTAATGAAAAACTGTTTTTT. This encodes CAISPGQGVATNEKLFF.

This chain links TRBV2 with TRBJ2-1, with TRBD2 matching 16 bases. The CDR3 is 17 residues long. V shed 11 bases, J shed 7 bases, and the junction held 14 bases outside the gene matches. From germline, CDR1 is SNHLY and CDR2 FYNNEI. The CDR3 loop is CARGPGLAGGSRNEQFF. The CDR3 nucleotides are TGTGCCCGTGGACCGGGACTAGCGGGAGGGAGTAGAAATGAGCAGTTCTTC.

V usage is TRBV9 and J usage is TRBJ2-5; D not certain. The length of the CDR3 is 14 residues. The germline V gene has CDR1 SGDLS and CDR2 YYNGEE. Trimming left V 4 bases short and J 4 bases short, with 14 bases between. The CDR3 here is CASSPPIQPETQYF. The CDR3 DNA is TGTGCCAGCAGCCCTCCGATCCAACCAGAGACCCAGTACTTC.

This sequence joins TRBV3-1 (or the pseudogene TRBV3-2) and TRBJ2-1; 14 nucleotides align to TRBD2. Per the germline V gene, CDR1 is LGHDT and CDR2 is YNNKEL (reference sequence). There are 18 residues in the CDR3. After removal of 2 bases from V and 4 bases from J, the junction contained 7 bases not matched to a gene. The CDR3 nucleotides read TGTGCCAGCAGCCAACATGGACTAGCGGGAGGCCTTTACAATGAGCAGTTCTTC. Its translation: CASSQHGLAGGLYNEQFF.

The chain links TRBV2 to TRBJ2-1; 9 bases agree with TRBD1. Trimming at V came to 6 bases and at J to 5 bases, leaving 8 bases not matched to a gene. Germline V lookup: CDR1 SNHLY, CDR2 FYNNEI. This CDR3 is 15 amino acids long. In DNA, the CDR3 is TGTGCCAGCAGGGCTCGGGACAGGGAACACAATGAGCAGTTCTTC. Residues: CASRARDREHNEQFF.

This chain joins TRBV18 and TRBJ1-1; D is unresolved. The CDR3 has 15 residues. Per germline, CDR1 KGHSH and CDR2 LQKENI. V lost 2 bases and J 1 base, leaving 11 bases between the germline ends. For the CDR3, the DNA is TGTGCCAGCTCACCAATTCGGGTTCGGAACACTGAAGCTTTCTTT. As protein: CASSPIRVRNTEAFF.

The rearrangement joins TRBV19 to TRBJ2-3; no reliable D call. This CDR3 contains 14 residues. V lost 3 bases to trimming and J lost 3 bases, with 10 bases between them. The germline gives CDR1 LNHDA, CDR2 SQIVND (reference sequence). In DNA, the CDR3 is TGTGCCAGTAGTATCGGGTCCAAGACAGATACGCAGTATTTT. This encodes CASSIGSKTDTQYF.

This clone was seen once. The chain is built from TRBV15 and TRBJ1-5; tentative D call: TRBD1 (5 bases). V gave up 4 bases and J gave up 7 bases, with 14 bases separating them. The CDR3 runs 14 residues. Germline CDR1 is LNHNV and CDR2 is YYDKDF (reference sequence). The CDR3 reads CATSTLGETQPQHF. CDR3 DNA sequence: TGTGCCACCAGCACGTTGGGGGAAACCCAGCCCCAGCATTTT.

This clone was counted a single time. The CDR3 nucleotides read TGTGCCAGCAGCTCGGGGTTAGCCAGGGGGGAGACCCAGTACTTC. It encodes CASSSGLARGETQYF. The chain uses TRBV7-2 and TRBJ2-5, with TRBD1 identical over 7 bases. This CDR3 contains 15 residues. The V segment lost 4 bases and the J segment 5 bases; nucleotides outside the gene matches: 10. Germline lookup yields CDR1 SGHTA and CDR2 FQGNSA.

This sequence joins TRBV28 and TRBJ1-3; tentatively, D is TRBD1 (6 bases). This CDR3 is 14 amino acids long. From germline, CDR1 is MDHEN and CDR2 SYDVKM. Trimming took off 3 bases at V and 0 bases at J, with 6 bases between the two ends. The CDR3 reads CASSLGASGNTIYF. CDR3 nucleotides: TGTGCCAGCAGTTTGGGGGCCTCTGGAAACACCATATATTTT.

This chain uses TRBV28 with TRBJ2-5; D ambiguous. Germline V gene data show CDR1 as MDHEN and CDR2 as SYDVKM. The CDR3 is 12 amino acids. Trimming shortened V by 2 bases and J by 2 bases, and 3 bases separated the two germline ends. The CDR3: CASSLPQETQYF. The CDR3 DNA is TGTGCCAGCAGTTTACCACAAGAGACCCAGTACTTC.

The chain employs TRBV11-2 and TRBJ2-7; 9 bases agree with TRBD1. The CDR3 is made up of 15 amino acids. After removal of 5 bases from V and 3 bases from J, the junction contained 8 bases not matched to a gene. Germline values: CDR1 SGHAT, CDR2 FQNNGV. The CDR3 DNA follows: TGTGCCAGCAGCGTAAACAGGGGGCTTTACTACGAGCAGTACTTC. It is translated as CASSVNRGLYYEQYF.

The V gene is TRBV2, the J gene TRBJ2-7; 11 bases match TRBD1. The CDR3 runs 13 residues. Germline V gene lookup returns CDR1 SNHLY and CDR2 FYNNEI. J gave up 4 bases and V 6 bases, and 2 bases lay outside the gene matches. CDR3 sequence reads: CASRGQGEYEQYF. The CDR3 DNA reads TGTGCCAGCAGGGGACAGGGGGAGTACGAGCAGTACTTC.

Here the CDR3 reads CASSLSGATDQPQHF. CDR3 sequence (DNA): TGTGCCAGCAGTTTATCCGGAGCCACGGATCAGCCCCAGCATTTT. V is TRBV27 and J is TRBJ1-5; D is uncertain. The V gene's germline CDR1 is MNHEY and CDR2 SMNVEV (reference sequence). CDR3 length equals 15 residues. The V and J ends lost 0 bases and 5 bases respectively, with 11 bases between them.

The V gene is TRBV12-3 or TRBV12-4, the J gene TRBJ2-7; D unresolved. The CDR3 contains 13 residues. The ends were cut back, 7 bases at V and 7 bases at J, with 17 bases in the middle. Here the CDR3 reads CASTGRTMREQYF. The CDR3 DNA reads TGTGCCAGCACCGGTAGGACCATGCGGGAGCAGTACTTC.

The V gene is TRBV6-5, the J gene TRBJ2-3, with D unresolved. Trimming removed 0 bases from V and 0 bases from J, with 10 bases in between. This CDR3 region has 16 residues. Germline values: CDR1 MNHEY, CDR2 SVGAGI. As DNA, the CDR3 is TGTGCCAGCAGTTACTCGAGTTGGGGTAGCACAGATACGCAGTATTTT. It yields the protein CASSYSSWGSTDTQYF.

This clone was picked up a small number of times. The chain couples TRBV7-9 to TRBJ1-1, with D tentatively TRBD1 (5 bases). With 5 bases removed from V and 0 bases from J, the gap between germline ends came to 10 bases. CDR1 is SEHNR, CDR2 FQNEAQ, per germline (reference sequence). The CDR3 sequence is 14 residues long. Written as DNA, the CDR3 is TGTGCCAGCAGCCCCGGGGCTATGAACACTGAAGCTTTCTTT. Translation gives CASSPGAMNTEAFF.

This clone appeared once. As DNA, the CDR3 is TGTGCCGTCGCGGGGTTGGGCGAGACCCAGTACTTC. This encodes CAVAGLGETQYF. The chain recombines TRBV7-2 with TRBJ2-5; perhaps TRBD2 as D (6 bases). V was cut by 11 bases and J by 5 bases, with 15 bases left in between. The germline V gene has CDR1 SGHTA and CDR2 FQGNSA. This CDR3 has 12 amino acids.